Listed below are T cell receptor beta chains from one sample, sequenced in a study of read filtering for tumor transcriptome and immune sequencing. TCRdb called the reads again in MiXCR, with one record for every CDR3 protein. The table lists about 58,000 distinct CDR3 sequences, roughly an eighth of them singletons, with around 16% in the top ten. Material: a population of CD138-negative cells sorted from bone marrow. The receptors originated from a donor aged 40 or older with multiple myeloma. Both conserved end residues are part of each CDR3. D genes are given only for firm matches. Clone size is not always given. Where it is, it says once, few, many or a class for expanded clones.

abundance,j_gene,d_gene,v_gene,CDR3nt,CDR3aa
.,TRBJ2-7,TRBD1,TRBV19,TGTGCCAGTACCCCGGACAGGAGAGAAACCTACGAGCAGTACTTC,CASTPDRRETYEQYF
many,TRBJ2-1,.,TRBV24-1,TGTGCCACCAGTCTATCCGACGGGGCCTACAATGAGCAGTTCTTC,CATSLSDGAYNEQFF
many,TRBJ2-7,.,TRBV11-2,TGTGCCAGCAGCTTAGGGGTTTACGAGCAGTACTTC,CASSLGVYEQYF
.,TRBJ2-3,TRBD1,TRBV5-6,TGTGCCAGCAGCACAGGACAGGGAGCAGATACGCAGTATTTT,CASSTGQGADTQYF
few,TRBJ2-1,TRBD1,TRBV29-1,TGCAGCGTTGATACCGGGACAGGGAAGATCAATGAGCAGTTCTTC,CSVDTGTGKINEQFF
many,TRBJ2-7,TRBD1,TRBV18,TGTGCCAGCTCACCATGGACAGGGGACTACGAGCAGTACTTC,CASSPWTGDYEQYF
many,TRBJ1-1,.,TRBV12-3/TRBV12-4,TGTGCCAGCAGGACAGGCCAGGGAGGGATGAACACTGAAGCTTTCTTT,CASRTGQGGMNTEAFF
many,TRBJ1-4,.,TRBV29-1,TGCAGCGGAAGCAGGGGTAGTGGAACTAATGAAAAACTGTTTTTT,CSGSRGSGTNEKLFF
many,TRBJ1-2,TRBD1,TRBV18,TGTGCCAGCTCACCCGAACAGGGGGTCGGTGGCTACACCTTC,CASSPEQGVGGYTF
many,TRBJ2-7,.,TRBV7-3,TGTGCCAGCAGCTTGGGCAGGGGCTACGAGCAGTACTTC,CASSLGRGYEQYF
many,TRBJ2-2,.,TRBV9,TGTGCCAGCAGCGTAGTTATCACCGGGGAGCTGTTTTTT,CASSVVITGELFF
many,TRBJ2-2,.,TRBV6-5,TGTGCCAGCAGTTCCCAATCCCTCTTAGCCGGGGAGCTGTTTTTT,CASSSQSLLAGELFF
many,TRBJ2-2,.,TRBV4-1,TGCGCCAGCAGGCAACAAAGGCAGGCATCTGCCGGGGAGCTGTTTTTT,CASRQQRQASAGELFF
many,TRBJ2-6,.,TRBV20-1,TGCAGTGGGACGGGACCGTCCCCCTCTGGGGCCAACGTCCTGACTTTC,CSGTGPSPSGANVLTF
.,TRBJ1-1,.,TRBV20-1,TGCAGTGCTATCACAGTTAAGAACACTGAAGCTTTCTTT,CSAITVKNTEAFF
many,TRBJ1-2,.,TRBV2,TGTGCCAGCGGAACAGGCTATGGCTACACCTTC,CASGTGYGYTF
many,TRBJ2-3,.,TRBV10-3,TGTGCCATCAAGGCCCAGGATAGCACAGATACGCAGTATTTT,CAIKAQDSTDTQYF
many,TRBJ1-1,TRBD1,TRBV11-1,TGTGCCAGCAGCCTACAGGGGACCGACTCTGAAGCTTTCTTT,CASSLQGTDSEAFF
many,TRBJ2-3,.,TRBV6-5,TGTGCCAGCAGTTACTCGAATGGAGTGGGGGATACGCAGTATTTT,CASSYSNGVGDTQYF
many,TRBJ1-1,.,TRBV5-1,TGCGCCAGCAGCATAGCCCAGACGAACACTGAAGCTTTCTTT,CASSIAQTNTEAFF
many,TRBJ1-5,.,TRBV20-1,TGCAGTGCTAGAGGACCTAGCAATCAGCCCCAGCATTTT,CSARGPSNQPQHF
many,TRBJ1-2,.,TRBV19,TGTGCCAGTAGTATCCTCGACAGTACTAACTATGGCTACACCTTC,CASSILDSTNYGYTF
many,TRBJ1-5,.,TRBV18,TGTGCCAGCTCACCTGACGGGAGCAATCAGCCCCAGCATTTT,CASSPDGSNQPQHF
few,TRBJ2-7,.,TRBV19,TGTGCCAGTAGCACGCTAGCCCCGCCGGGGAGCGAGCAGTACTTC,CASSTLAPPGSEQYF
many,TRBJ2-1,TRBD2,TRBV10-3,TGTGCCATTGCTAGCGGGGGGGACGATGAGCAGTTCTTC,CAIASGGDDEQFF
.,TRBJ1-5,.,TRBV4-1,TGCGCCAGCAGCCAAGATCCGTTCGGGGAGGGCAATCAGCCCCAGCATTTT,CASSQDPFGEGNQPQHF
few,TRBJ1-5,.,TRBV6-5,TGTGCCAGCAGTTTCTCCGCGGGCGGTCAGCCCCAGCATTTT,CASSFSAGGQPQHF
many,TRBJ2-7,.,TRBV7-3,TGTGCCAGCAGCTTAAGTGTAGGGGACGAGCAGTACTTC,CASSLSVGDEQYF
many,TRBJ2-1,.,TRBV7-3,TGTGCCAGCAGCTTCAGGGATCGCACAGGGAACGTCAATGAGCAGTTCTTC,CASSFRDRTGNVNEQFF
many,TRBJ1-1,.,TRBV20-1,TGCAGTGCTTTAGGACGGGTCGTAGCTGAAGCTTTCTTT,CSALGRVVAEAFF
many,TRBJ2-1,.,TRBV20-1,TGCAGTGCTAGAGATCCCAGGGGGGTGGTCGATGAGCAGTTCTTC,CSARDPRGVVDEQFF
many,TRBJ2-1,TRBD2,TRBV2,TGTGCCAGCAGGGCCGAGGGACTAGCGGGGAATGAGCAGTTCTTC,CASRAEGLAGNEQFF
many,TRBJ1-5,.,TRBV30,TGTGCCTGGAGCGTAAGGCTGTCAAGCAATAGCAATCAGCCCCAGCATTTT,CAWSVRLSSNSNQPQHF
few,TRBJ1-5,TRBD1,TRBV12-3/TRBV12-4,TGTGCCAGCAGTGATACAGGGGGAAATAGCAATCAGCCCCAGCATTTT,CASSDTGGNSNQPQHF
.,TRBJ2-3,TRBD2,TRBV5-4,TGTGCCAGCAGCTTGCCAGCGGGGGGGACCACAGATACGCAGTATTTT,CASSLPAGGTTDTQYF
.,TRBJ1-2,.,TRBV5-4,TGTGCCAGCAGCTTGGGCGGGGCCGAGGGCTACACCTTC,CASSLGGAEGYTF
many,TRBJ2-5,TRBD1,TRBV29-1,TGCAGCGTTAGGACAGGGGGCGGAGAGACCCAGTACTTC,CSVRTGGGETQYF
.,TRBJ2-2,TRBD1,TRBV9,TGTGCCAGCAGCGTACAGGGGGCCACCGGGGAGCTGTTTTTT,CASSVQGATGELFF
many,TRBJ1-1,.,TRBV12-3/TRBV12-4,TGTGCCAGCAGTTACGCCAGTAACACTGAAGCTTTCTTT,CASSYASNTEAFF
many,TRBJ1-3,.,TRBV7-2,TGTGCCAGCAGCACGACAGGCTCATCCTCTGGAAACACCATATATTTT,CASSTTGSSSGNTIYF
many,TRBJ2-3,TRBD2,TRBV24-1,TGTGCCACCAGTGATTTTCGGGGGGGGTTTGGCACAGATACGCAGTATTTT,CATSDFRGGFGTDTQYF
many,TRBJ1-2,.,TRBV12-3/TRBV12-4,TGTGCCAGCAGTTTACAAACAGGGCCCTTTGGCTACACCTTC,CASSLQTGPFGYTF
.,TRBJ1-5,TRBD1,TRBV5-1,TGCGCCAGCAGCTTGGACTACAGGGGAGGACTGCCCCAGCGTTTC,CASSLDYRGGLPQRF
many,TRBJ2-1,.,TRBV5-1,TGCGCCAGCAGCGTGGACGTTGGGAGTGAGCAGTTCTTC,CASSVDVGSEQFF
many,TRBJ2-3,.,TRBV10-3,TGTGCCATCAGTGGGAGGGATACGCAGTATTTT,CAISGRDTQYF
many,TRBJ2-6,.,TRBV11-2,TGTGCCAGCAGCCTAAAAGGTGGTACTGGGGCCAACGTCCTGACTTTC,CASSLKGGTGANVLTF
many,TRBJ2-1,.,TRBV19,TGTGCCAGTAAGGGATTGGGGCAGAGAGCCAACAATGAGCAGTTCTTC,CASKGLGQRANNEQFF
many,TRBJ1-1,.,TRBV20-1,TGCAGTGCTAGAGGGGGGGCTGAGCTGGAAGCTTTCTTT,CSARGGAELEAFF
many,TRBJ2-1,TRBD2,TRBV27,TGTGCCAGCAGTAGTCCGGGGGGGGCCGGAAATGAGCAGTTCTTC,CASSSPGGAGNEQFF
many,TRBJ2-5,.,TRBV29-1,TGCAGCGTTGGCCAAGAGACCCAGTACTTC,CSVGQETQYF
many,TRBJ2-5,.,TRBV3-1,TGTGCCAGCAGCCAAGAAGGGGGGGGGGCCTATGAGACCCAGTACTTC,CASSQEGGGAYETQYF
many,TRBJ1-4,.,TRBV2,TGTGCCAGCAACGTGGGGGGGGCTCGTGAAAAACTGTTTTTT,CASNVGGAREKLFF
many,TRBJ2-1,.,TRBV20-1,TGCAGTGCCACTCACACGAGGTCCTACAATGAGCAGTTCTTC,CSATHTRSYNEQFF
many,TRBJ2-2,.,TRBV11-3,TGTGCCAGCGGGAGGACAAAAAGCACCGGGGAGCTGTTTTTT,CASGRTKSTGELFF
many,TRBJ2-5,TRBD1,TRBV7-2,TGTGCCAGCAGTTCTCCCCGACAGGGAGAGACCCAGTACTTC,CASSSPRQGETQYF
.,TRBJ1-1,.,TRBV14,TGTGCCAACAGCCAGGACAGTTACACTGAAGCTTTCTTT,CANSQDSYTEAFF
many,TRBJ2-5,.,TRBV6-1,TGTGCCAGCAGTGAAGTCCTGGGCTCACCACTCGGCCAAGAGACCCAGTACTTC,CASSEVLGSPLGQETQYF
.,TRBJ2-1,.,TRBV29-1,TGCAGCGTTGGAGAGGCGATCCGGGACGTGAGAGATGAGCAGTTCTTC,CSVGEAIRDVRDEQFF
many,TRBJ1-1,.,TRBV19,TGTGCCAGTGGTAATTCGGGGGGGACTGAAGCTTTCTTT,CASGNSGGTEAFF
many,TRBJ2-3,TRBD1,TRBV20-1,TGCAGCGGCTATCCCCGGGACAGGGTAACAGATACGCAGTATTTT,CSGYPRDRVTDTQYF